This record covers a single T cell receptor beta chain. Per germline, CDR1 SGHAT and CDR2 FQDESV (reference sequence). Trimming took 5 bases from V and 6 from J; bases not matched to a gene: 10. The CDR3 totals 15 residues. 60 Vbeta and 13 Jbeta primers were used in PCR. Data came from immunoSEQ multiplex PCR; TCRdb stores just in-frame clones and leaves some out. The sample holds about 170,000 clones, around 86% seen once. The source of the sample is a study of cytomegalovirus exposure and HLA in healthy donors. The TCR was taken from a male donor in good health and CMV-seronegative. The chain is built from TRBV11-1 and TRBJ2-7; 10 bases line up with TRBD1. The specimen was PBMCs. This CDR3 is CASSRPGTGAREQYF. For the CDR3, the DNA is TGTGCCAGCAGCAGGCCCGGGACAGGGGCTCGCGAGCAGTACTTC. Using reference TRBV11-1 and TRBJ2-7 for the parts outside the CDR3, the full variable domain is EAEVAQSPRYKITEKSQAVAFWCDPISGHATLYWYRQILGQGPELLVQFQDESVVDDSQLPKDRFSAERLKGVDSTLKIQPAELGDSAMYLCASSRPGTGAREQYFGPGTRLTVT.